What follows is one T cell receptor beta chain and its context. This clonotype has ten or more counts. Its recognized antigen is unknown. The sample holds no much larger clone one base away, and base qualities are not on file. This sample is part of a study of identical twins (dated by TCRdb to about 2016). In the study overall: TCR alpha and beta repertoires from monozygotic twins, unrelated adults of various ages and cord blood were deep-sequenced to test whether fetal clonotypes persist. To rule out contamination, replicate twin experiments were performed at different times with different library preparation protocols. Summary of the overall study and its limitations: A weaker excess of twin sharing was found in beta out-of-frame sequences because the signal-to-noise ratio was lowered by fewer shared sequences. Fewer insertions were carried by abundant cord blood beta clonotypes; a weaker similar trend was observed in young adult naive repertoires, while no such trend was observed in memory repertoires. Because the same donors could not be followed over many years, conclusions were based on cross-sectional statistical analysis. In monozygotic twins, out-of-frame TCR alpha sharing was systematically underestimated by recombination models, although the models agreed with sharing between unrelated individuals. Invariant T cells such as MAIT and iNKT could partly confound zero-insertion analyses, though diverse VJ usage argued against this for most clonotypes. Compared with coincidental sharing between unrelated individuals, an excess of low generation-probability sequences was observed among out-of-frame TCR alpha sequences shared between twins.

Library preparation used 5' RACE. The listed sequencing device is Illumina HiSeq 2000. A universal primer binding site was introduced by template switching, and a unique molecular identifier was present in the final cDNA, enabling accurate counting of TCR cDNA molecules. Specific primers in the conserved constant-segment region were used to synthesize first-strand cDNA for the TCR alpha and beta chains. To control for contamination, each cDNA library was double barcoded with a SMART-Mk sample barcode plus Illumina barcodes. TruSeq adapter sequences, together with Illumina sample barcodes, were added in two successive PCR steps. TCR alpha and beta cDNA libraries were sequenced on the Illumina HiSeq platform with custom primers. The study's processing was this. MiGEC was used to process raw reads and extract unique molecular identifiers, and MiXCR was used to find CDR3 positions. For each individual, recombination models were inferred using an EM algorithm with the repgenHMM and IGoR tools. Shared clonotypes were analyzed with the tcR package in R, and sharing was normalized by the product of cloneset sizes. To study raw recombination free of thymic and clonal selection effects, out-of-frame nonproductive sequences were analyzed. Through fastp at Q25 and MiXCR, TCRdb rebuilt clones from the public reads, retaining in-frame beta chains. A single entry per CDR3 protein holds the most common genes and DNA from its merged rows. TCRdb's processing, not the authors', yielded these V and J calls. Here the sample has about 890,000 distinct CDR3 sequences; approximately 13% occur a single time. The ten largest make up around 1.5% of the sample.

The trim is 3 bases for V and 7 bases for J, with a gap of 14 bases between the germline ends. Including the terminal cysteine and phenylalanine, the CDR3 comprises 14 residues. The entry retains the CDR3 DNA only, 42 bases that are in frame from base 1. Every donor was a healthy Caucasian. The twin cohort consisted of three pairs of female monozygotic twins, all aged 18 to 29 years. The RNA used for TCR libraries was isolated from peripheral blood mononuclear cells. The same sample was also used in a study of yellow fever vaccine responses in identical twins. From the second report: According to the authors, the vaccine-induced T cell response in identical twins seemed to be partly convergent and partly specific to each individual. Focusing on identical twins, the study followed the T cell clones that responded to the vaccine, and did so with precision.

The clonotype originates from a woman under 30 in good health. The sequence joins TRBV12-3 or TRBV12-4 to TRBJ2-3, with the D segment possibly TRBD1 or TRBD2, each aligning over 5 bases. Sequencing was done on a sample of PBMCs. The CDR3 protein is CASSLETGTHTQYF. Read as DNA, the sequence is TGTGCCAGCAGTTTGGAAACCGGGACGCATACGCAGTATTTT.